This TCR beta chain was identified in a study of blood T cells in healthy people across ages. Trimming took off 3 bases at V and 5 bases at J, with 18 bases between the two ends. This CDR3 contains 16 residues. A second PCR of 7 to 11 cycles used a sample-barcoded 5' primer and a J-beta primer mix. TCRdb re-called the 5' RACE reads through MiXCR, storing one row per CDR3 protein. The sample yields around 1,000,000 distinct CDR3 sequences, about 23% seen once. These data were likewise used in another study, on T cells of mothers and their children.

The genes are TRBV12-3 or TRBV12-4 and TRBJ2-3, with D uncertain. The source of this sequence is a girl aged 2 to 10 in good health. Sequencing used blood. The CDR3 DNA follows: TGTGCCAGCAGTTTTTCGGTTAGGCGGCTTGGAGATACGCAGTATTTT. It is translated as CASSFSVRRLGDTQYF.